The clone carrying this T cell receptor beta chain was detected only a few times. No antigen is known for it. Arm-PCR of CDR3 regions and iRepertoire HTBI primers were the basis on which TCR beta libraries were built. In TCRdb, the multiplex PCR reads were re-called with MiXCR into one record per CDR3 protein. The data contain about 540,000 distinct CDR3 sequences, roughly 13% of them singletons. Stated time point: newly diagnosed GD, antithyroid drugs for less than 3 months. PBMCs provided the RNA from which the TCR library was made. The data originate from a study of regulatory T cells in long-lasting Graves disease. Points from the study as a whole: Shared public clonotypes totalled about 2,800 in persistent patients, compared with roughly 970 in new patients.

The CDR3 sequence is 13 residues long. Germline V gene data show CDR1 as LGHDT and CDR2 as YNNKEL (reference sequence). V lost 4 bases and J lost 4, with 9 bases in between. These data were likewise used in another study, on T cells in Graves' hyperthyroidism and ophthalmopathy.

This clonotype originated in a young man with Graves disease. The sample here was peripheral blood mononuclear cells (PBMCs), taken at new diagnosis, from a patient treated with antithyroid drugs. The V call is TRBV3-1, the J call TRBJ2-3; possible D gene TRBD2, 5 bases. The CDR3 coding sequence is TGTGCCAGCAGCCGCGGGTTGGCAGATACGCAGTATTTT. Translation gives CASSRGLADTQYF.